The 16 T cell receptor beta chains in this list originate from one sample, sequenced in a study of early T cells in non-severe SARS-CoV-2 infection. TCRdb independently ran MiXCR on the 5' RACE reads; one entry per CDR3 protein. Among tens of thousands of distinct CDR3 sequences, roughly 16% were seen once, and the ten largest hold about 12%. Material: whole blood. The receptors stem from an adult who was a healthcare worker with PCR-confirmed SARS-CoV-2 infection or an uninfected control (not recorded which).

The rearrangement uses TRBV28 and TRBJ2-4; possible D gene TRBD2, 5 bases. The V and J ends lost 5 bases and 7 bases respectively, with 21 bases between them. CDR1 and CDR2 (germline): MDHEN, SYDVKM. CDR3 length: 16 residues. The CDR3 loop reads CASSPPVRARGNIQYF. In DNA, the CDR3 is TGTGCCAGCAGTCCCCCCGTGAGGGCCCGTGGGAACATTCAGTACTTC.

J is TRBJ2-7 and V is TRBV28, with 10 nucleotides matching TRBD2. Trimming removed 5 bases from V and 5 bases from J; junction bases left unmatched: 3. Germline V CDR1 and CDR2: MDHEN, SYDVKM. The CDR3 is 13 amino acids. CDR3 in amino acids: CASSLAGDNEQYF. The CDR3 bases are TGTGCCAGCAGTCTAGCGGGAGACAACGAGCAGTACTTC.

CDR3 DNA: TGTGCCAGCAGCGCGGAGACCGGGAAAAACACCGGGGAGCTGTTTTTT. It yields the protein CASSAETGKNTGELFF. J is TRBJ2-2 and V is TRBV9, with TRBD2 as a possible D gene (5 bases). V gave up 3 bases and J gave up 2 bases, with 14 bases separating them. Germline loops: CDR1 SGDLS, CDR2 YYNGEE. The CDR3 runs to 16 residues.

This clonotype was picked up many times. The chain couples TRBV7-2 to TRBJ1-4; TRBD1 matches 8 bases. CDR1 and CDR2 from the germline V gene are SGHTA and FQGNSA. This CDR3 region has 15 residues. The J segment lost 7 bases and the V segment lost 5 bases, leaving 9 bases of the junction unmatched. CDR3 loop: CASSPGGDGSEKLFF. The CDR3 DNA reads as TGTGCCAGCAGCCCAGGGGGCGATGGTTCTGAAAAACTGTTTTTT.

At least ten counts were recorded for this clonotype. V gene TRBV7-2 combines with J gene TRBJ2-3, with a possible D match to TRBD2 (7 bases). Germline V gene data show CDR1 as SGHTA and CDR2 as FQGNSA. Trimming stripped 2 bases from V and 4 bases from J, with 10 bases between. CDR3 length: 14 residues. The CDR3 region has the DNA TGTGCCAGCAGCTTAATAGGGGGGGCAGATACGCAGTATTTT. Amino acid sequence: CASSLIGGADTQYF.

This clonotype was observed many times. The CDR3 loop is CASQGNTEAFF. CDR3 in DNA: TGTGCCAGCCAGGGAAACACTGAAGCTTTCTTT. The chain uses TRBV6-5 and TRBJ1-1; D might be TRBD1 (5 bases). The CDR3 runs 11 residues. The V and J ends lost 8 bases and 2 bases respectively, with 6 bases between them. Germline values: CDR1 MNHEY, CDR2 SVGAGI.

The CDR3 spells CASSAWTGGVDGYTF. The CDR3, as DNA: TGTGCCAGCAGCGCCTGGACAGGGGGCGTCGATGGCTACACCTTC. The rearrangement joins TRBV12-3 or TRBV12-4 to TRBJ1-2; TRBD1 aligns across 11 bases. With V trimmed by 6 bases and J by 6 bases, 9 bases remained unmatched. The CDR3 loop spans 15 amino acids.

This clonotype was counted between two and nine times. The CDR3 region has the DNA TGTGCCAGCAAAACAGACAGGGTGGGTGAAAAACTGTTTTTT. It encodes CASKTDRVGEKLFF. The chain recombines TRBV25-1 with TRBJ1-4; 7 positions agree with TRBD1. CDR3 length: 14 residues. J lost 7 bases, V lost 7 bases, and 9 bases had no gene match. Germline V gives CDR1 MGHDK, CDR2 SYGVNS.

In its sample, this clonotype was seen a few times. The J gene is TRBJ2-1, the V gene TRBV7-8, with 10 bases aligning to TRBD2. Germline V gives CDR1 SGHVS, CDR2 FQNEAQ. CDR3 length equals 16 residues. With 4 bases clipped from V and 5 bases from J, the junction kept 8 bases outside the gene matches. DNA of the CDR3: TGTGCCAGCAGCTACCGGACTAGCGGACTACACAATGAGCAGTTCTTC. It encodes CASSYRTSGLHNEQFF.

V gene TRBV29-1 combines with J gene TRBJ2-3; 8 bases agree with TRBD2. The germline gives CDR1 SQVTM, CDR2 ANQGSEA. V shed 7 bases, J shed 8 bases, and the junction held 8 bases outside the gene matches. The CDR3 length is 12 residues. CDR3 nucleotide sequence: TGCAGCGCCGGGGGGGGCCAGGGTACGCAGTATTTT. It specifies CSAGGGQGTQYF.

The chain joins TRBV3-1 to TRBJ1-2, with D perhaps TRBD1 (5 bases). Germline V gene lookup returns CDR1 LGHDT and CDR2 YNNKEL (reference sequence). V lost 1 base and J lost 6, with 12 bases in between. The CDR3 totals 14 residues. CDR3 DNA: TGTGCCAGCAGCCAAGCCGCGACAGCTCATGGCTACACCTTC. Translation: CASSQAATAHGYTF.

This clonotype was recorded at least ten times. V is TRBV29-1 and J is TRBJ2-3, with 8 positions matching TRBD2. This CDR3 has 14 amino acids. Germline CDR1 reads SQVTM; CDR2 reads ANQGSEA. Losses at the gene ends were 5 bases for V and 4 bases for J; bases not matched to a gene: 8. This CDR3 is CSVPSGSSPDTQYF. CDR3 coding DNA: TGCAGCGTTCCCAGCGGGAGCAGCCCAGATACGCAGTATTTT.

Many counts were recorded for this clonotype. The chain is built from TRBV7-8 and TRBJ1-2, with D perhaps matching TRBD1 (6 bases). Trimming pared 2 bases from V and 3 bases from J, leaving 13 bases between. The CDR3 runs 15 residues. The germline CDR1 and CDR2 sequences are SGHVS and FQNEAQ. DNA of the CDR3: TGTGCCAGCAGCTTAAGTCCGGGGGCTGACTATGGCTACACCTTC. It specifies CASSLSPGADYGYTF.

The CDR3 reads CASSLGPPEAFF. As DNA, the CDR3 is TGTGCCAGCAGCTTAGGCCCCCCTGAAGCTTTCTTT. The rearrangement uses TRBV7-9 and TRBJ1-1; D is undetermined. CDR1 SEHNR and CDR2 FQNEAQ come from the germline V gene (reference sequence). V lost 1 base to trimming and J lost 6 bases, with 6 bases between them. This CDR3 has 12 residues. The full variable domain, with the rest looked up from reference TRBV7-9 and TRBJ1-1, is DTGVSQNPRHKITKRGQNVTFRCDPISEHNRLYWYRQTLGQGPEFLTYFQNEAQLEKSRLLSDRFSAERPKGSFSTLEIQRTEQGDSAMYLCASSLGPPEAFFGQGTRLTVV.

The chain has TRBV15 and TRBJ2-2; D is uncertain. The CDR3 runs 13 residues. Between the trimmed V and J ends, which lost 0 bases and 8 bases, there was a span of 7 bases. The germline CDR1 and CDR2 sequences are LNHNV and YYDKDF (reference sequence). CDR3 sequence (DNA): TGTGCCACCAGCAGAGATGAAAGGGGGGAGCTGTTTTTT. As protein: CATSRDERGELFF.

Concerning this clonotype: A much larger clone lies one base from this, so it may be a read error. CDR3 region: CSVKSPRTEAYGYTF. The CDR3 DNA sequence: TGCAGCGTTAAATCCCCCAGGACCGAAGCGTATGGCTACACCTTC. V usage is TRBV29-1 and J usage is TRBJ1-2; D not resolved. V lost 5 bases to trimming and J lost 5 bases, with 21 bases between them. In germline, CDR1 is SQVTM, CDR2 ANQGSEA. The CDR3 runs to 15 residues.